This T cell receptor beta chain was sequenced in a study of blood T cell repertoires in COVID-19. Trimming took off 5 bases at V and 2 bases at J, with 19 bases between the two ends. This CDR3 is built from 17 residues. CDR1 is SEHNR and CDR2 is FQNEAQ in the germline V gene (reference sequence). TCRdb's copy holds only in-frame clones and misses some; the assay was immunoSEQ multiplex PCR. Of roughly 63,000 clones listed, 74% are singletons. This clone was found once. The specimen sequenced was peripheral blood. The chain couples TRBV7-9 to TRBJ2-1; weak D call: TRBD2 (6 bases). The sequence was obtained from a woman older than 75 with acute or convalescent COVID-19. CDR3 bases: TGTGCCAGCAGCCCAAGGAGGGAAATAGTCCCCTACAATGAGCAGTTCTTC. Encoded protein: CASSPRREIVPYNEQFF.